This T cell receptor beta chain was sequenced in a study of liver allograft versus peripheral blood T cells. Study-level background: Recipients' peripheral blood supplied the T cell receptor repertoires against which those in transplanted livers were compared.

The CDR3 is 13 amino acids. Trimming took 3 bases from V and 2 from J, leaving 7 bases between them. Germline-derived CDR1 and CDR2 are SEHNR and FQNEAQ (reference sequence). Each CDR3 protein is one row after TCRdb ran MiXCR on the reads. The data show over 750 distinct CDR3 sequences, roughly 15% seen once. Study observations and caveats: As reported, T cell receptor repertoires inside liver allografts differed from those present in peripheral blood.

This clonotype is deemed medium-sized. No antigen is known for it. The genes are TRBV7-9 and TRBJ1-2; D is unclear. This receptor was taken from a human patient who had a liver transplant. Some T cells may arise from the graft donor. The CDR3 loop reads CASSFTTNYGYTF. The CDR3 DNA follows: TGTGCCAGCAGCTTTACTACAAACTATGGCTACACCTTC.